This T cell receptor beta chain was observed in a study of a mutant IDH1 vaccine in newly diagnosed glioma. Study-level information: Antecedent treatment encompassed radiotherapy, temozolomide, or their combination; the majority received both.

Clones were read by immunoSEQ multiplex PCR, and TCRdb kept only the in-frame ones, dropping some. Here the sample spans tens of thousands of clones, around 89% being singletons. Documented time point: week 35, safety follow-up. The investigators gave 300 ug of mutant IDH1 20-mer peptide in each vaccine dose, together with topical imiquimod. The CDR3 runs 15 residues. Germline V gives CDR1 MDHEN, CDR2 SYDVKM. V lost 7 bases to trimming and J lost 1 base, with 11 bases between them. As to this clone: Antigen: not known.

The sequences come from PBMCs, collected from a glioma patient whose treatment included an IDH1 peptide vaccine. This receptor was identified in a man aged 35 to 55 with glioma. This chain connects TRBV28 to TRBJ2-6, with a possible D match to TRBD1 (6 bases). Here the CDR3 reads CASKLQGSGANVLTF. In nucleotides, the CDR3 is TGTGCCAGCAAACTACAGGGATCTGGGGCCAACGTCCTGACTTTC.